The T cell receptor beta chain under discussion was sequenced for a study of T-cell memory formation after mild COVID-19. Whole-study context: In these data, TCR clusters were largely donor specific. Study findings and constraints: Second-wave clones with a day 37 peak had unconfirmed SARS-CoV-2 specificity. Clones that shrank (day 15 to 85) were balanced CD4/CD8, whereas later expanders leaned CD4+.

TCRdb re-called the 5' RACE reads through MiXCR, storing one row per CDR3 protein. The data contain approximately 65,000 distinct CDR3 sequences, 15% to 20% of them singletons. On this clonotype itself: What it recognizes is unknown.

The sequence derives from an adult woman who had mild COVID-19 (a few samples of this study predate the infection). Cell type and time point are not known. The source material was PBMCs or a T cell subset sorted from them (not recorded which).

The chain's CDR3 is CATSREHTGGGIIQYF. The CDR3 DNA is TGTGCCACCAGCAGAGAACATACAGGTGGCGGTATCATTCAGTACTTC. The chain uses TRBV15 and TRBJ2-4; weak D call: TRBD1 (5 bases). Looked up from germline, CDR1 is LNHNV and CDR2 is YYDKDF (reference sequence). V was trimmed by 0 bases and J by 9 bases, leaving 18 bases between them. The CDR3 contains 16 residues.